Listed below are T cell receptor beta chains from one sample, sequenced in a study of T cells in Graves' hyperthyroidism and ophthalmopathy. TCRdb ran MiXCR on the multiplex PCR reads and lists one entry per CDR3 protein. The sample includes hundreds of thousands of distinct CDR3 sequences, 35% to 45% of them seen just once. The specimen sequenced was blood. The receptors shown here come from a man aged 18 to 29 with Graves' hyperthyroidism. CDR3s include the opening cysteine and the closing phenylalanine or tryptophan. D genes are given only for firm matches. The size of a clone is reported for some rows only, either as once, few or many, or as a class for expanded clones.

d_gene: .
v_gene: TRBV7-3
j_gene: TRBJ2-5
abundance: many
CDR3nt: TGTGCCAGCAGCCCAAATGGCCAAGAGACCCAGTACTTC
CDR3aa: CASSPNGQETQYF

d_gene: TRBD1
v_gene: TRBV29-1
j_gene: TRBJ2-2
abundance: many
CDR3nt: TGCAGCGTAGCCCTCGGGACAGGAAACACCGGGGAGCTGTTTTTT
CDR3aa: CSVALGTGNTGELFF

d_gene: .
v_gene: TRBV12-3/TRBV12-4
j_gene: TRBJ1-2
abundance: .
CDR3nt: TGTGCCAGCAGTTGGGGTAGGGGTGGCTACACCTTC
CDR3aa: CASSWGRGGYTF

d_gene: .
v_gene: TRBV13
j_gene: TRBJ2-7
abundance: few
CDR3nt: TGTGCCAGCAGCCCCGATCCCTCCTACGAGCAGTACTTC
CDR3aa: CASSPDPSYEQYF

d_gene: .
v_gene: TRBV6-6
j_gene: TRBJ1-5
abundance: .
CDR3nt: TGTGCCAGCAAGGGGGGGGCGACTTTCGACAATCAGCCCCAGCATTTT
CDR3aa: CASKGGATFDNQPQHF

d_gene: .
v_gene: TRBV10-3
j_gene: TRBJ2-5
abundance: many
CDR3nt: TGTGCCATCGCCCGGGACAACGAAGAGACCCAGTACTTC
CDR3aa: CAIARDNEETQYF

d_gene: TRBD1
v_gene: TRBV7-9
j_gene: TRBJ2-5
abundance: many
CDR3nt: TGTGCCAGCAGGGACAGGCAAGAGACCCAGTACTTC
CDR3aa: CASRDRQETQYF

d_gene: .
v_gene: TRBV5-1
j_gene: TRBJ1-1
abundance: few
CDR3nt: TGCGCCAGCAGCTTTAAAGCGAACACTGAAGCTTTCTTT
CDR3aa: CASSFKANTEAFF

d_gene: .
v_gene: TRBV6-5
j_gene: TRBJ1-1
abundance: .
CDR3nt: TGTGCCAGCAGTTACTCCCCACCCATGAACACTGAAGCTTTCTTT
CDR3aa: CASSYSPPMNTEAFF

d_gene: .
v_gene: TRBV7-6
j_gene: TRBJ1-4
abundance: .
CDR3nt: TGTGCCAGCAGCGGGGGTGCAACTAATGAAGAACTGTTTTTT
CDR3aa: CASSGGATNEELFF

d_gene: TRBD2
v_gene: TRBV10-3
j_gene: TRBJ2-7
abundance: .
CDR3nt: TGTGTCGATGTCCGGGGGGGCGGCTACGAGCAGTACTTC
CDR3aa: CVDVRGGGYEQYF